This T cell receptor (beta chain) comes out of a study of T-cell reconstitution after alpha-beta-depleted transplantation in children. A library of TCRbeta sequences, prepared with unique molecular identifiers, was generated. TCRdb independently ran MiXCR on the PCR reads; one entry per CDR3 protein. The table includes roughly 500,000 distinct CDR3 sequences, 32% detected once. There are 14 residues in the CDR3. Germline CDR1 and CDR2: MDHEN and SYDVKM. Trimming pared 1 base from V and 3 bases from J, leaving 7 bases between. The starting material was PBMCs from the stem cell graft donor, obtained from the stem cell graft. This chain links TRBV28 with TRBJ2-1; no clear D. The receptor's source is a human donor who donated a stem cell graft to a child with aplastic anemia. The CDR3 sequence: CASSLSAVYNEQFF. DNA for the CDR3: TGTGCCAGCAGTTTATCAGCTGTCTACAATGAGCAGTTCTTC.